This is a list of T cell receptor beta chains from one sample in a study of beta chain features in type 1 diabetes. Sequencing used immunoSEQ multiplex PCR; TCRdb keeps in-frame clones, though not all of them. The table lists under 950,000 clones, 17% of them singletons. The sequenced sample was naive CD4+ T cells from blood. These receptors were collected from a woman in her late teens or twenties in good health. The CDR3 runs from the conserved cysteine through the conserved F or W. The order of the fields is J gene, D gene, clone size, V gene, CDR3 DNA, CDR3 protein. The D gene is left open where the match is weak. Expanded clones are given a class, and other clones once, few, many or no size at all.

TRBJ2-2 | . | many | TRBV21-1 | TGTGCCAGCAGCAAAGGCCCTATGGGCGAGGAGCTGTTTTTT | CASSKGPMGEELFF
TRBJ2-2 | TRBD1 | few | TRBV14 | TGTGCCAGCAGCCTACAGGGGGCGGCGAACACCGGGGAGCTGTTTTTT | CASSLQGAANTGELFF
TRBJ2-3 | . | few | TRBV6-5 | TGTGCCAGCAGTTACGGTGGCACAGATACGCAGTATTTT | CASSYGGTDTQYF
TRBJ2-3 | . | few | TRBV14 | TGTGCCAGCAGCGGGGGACCCGAACATACGCAGTATTTT | CASSGGPEHTQYF
TRBJ2-3 | TRBD2 | . | TRBV20-1 | TGCAGTGCCAGGACTAGCGGGTTTTCTTATTTT | CSARTSGFSYF
TRBJ1-2 | . | . | TRBV7-9 | TGTGCCAGCAGCTTGCACGGAAACTATGGCTACACCTTC | CASSLHGNYGYTF
TRBJ2-1 | . | few | TRBV29-1 | TGCAGCGTTGTGTCCCGCAGCAATGAGCAGTTCTTC | CSVVSRSNEQFF
TRBJ1-1 | . | few | TRBV29-1 | TGCAGCGTTGTCCGGGGCACTGAAGCTTTCTTT | CSVVRGTEAFF
TRBJ2-1 | . | few | TRBV9 | TGTGCCAGCAGCCCAAGGCGGGGTAACAATGAGCAGTTCTTC | CASSPRRGNNEQFF
TRBJ2-5 | . | . | TRBV2 | TGTGCCAGCGTTAAGTCCTGGGAGACCCAGTACTTC | CASVKSWETQYF
TRBJ1-2 | . | few | TRBV19 | TGTGCCAGTAGACCAGGACAAGTCTATAACTATGGCTACACCTTC | CASRPGQVYNYGYTF
TRBJ2-3 | . | . | TRBV6-5 | TGTGCCAGCAGGCCGGGGTCGACTAACACAGATACGCAGTATTTT | CASRPGSTNTDTQYF
TRBJ2-1 | TRBD2 | few | TRBV28 | TGTGCCAGCAGGATTAGGACTAGCGGGAGGAACGAGCAGTTCTTC | CASRIRTSGRNEQFF
TRBJ2-1 | TRBD2 | few | TRBV18 | TGTGCCAGCTCACTCAGGGCTAGCGGGAGTGACAATGAGCAGTTCTTC | CASSLRASGSDNEQFF
TRBJ2-1 | . | few | TRBV5-8 | TGTGCCAGCAGCCTAGTTAGGCCTCTGTCCAATGAGCAGTTCTTC | CASSLVRPLSNEQFF
TRBJ1-2 | . | few | TRBV4-1 | TGCGCCAGCAGCCACCTCCGGAACGGAGACTATGGCTACACCTTC | CASSHLRNGDYGYTF
TRBJ2-1 | TRBD2 | . | TRBV29-1 | TGCAGCGTTGAAGTTTTAGCGGGAGGGCAAGGTGAGCAGTTCTTC | CSVEVLAGGQGEQFF
TRBJ1-4 | . | . | TRBV7-2 | TGTGCCAGCAGCTTCACGGCGGGTGAAAAACTGTTTTTT | CASSFTAGEKLFF
TRBJ2-5 | TRBD2 | . | TRBV6-1 | TGTGCCAGCAGGGGGGGAGGGAGCCAAGAGACCCAGTACTTC | CASRGGGSQETQYF
TRBJ1-5 | . | . | TRBV28 | TGTGCCAGCAGTTCCCTGGTGAGTCAGCCCCAGCATTTT | CASSSLVSQPQHF
TRBJ2-1 | TRBD2 | . | TRBV6-6 | TGTGCCGGGGCGAGCGGGAGCTCCTACAATGAGCAGTTCTTC | CAGASGSSYNEQFF
TRBJ2-1 | . | . | TRBV5-1 | TGCGCCAGCGGTCTGTTCGACCGGTCGTACAATGAGCAGTTCTTC | CASGLFDRSYNEQFF
TRBJ2-2 | . | few | TRBV7-8 | TGTGCCAGCAGTTTCAGGGGCCCGAACACCGGGGAGCTGTTTTTT | CASSFRGPNTGELFF
TRBJ2-2 | . | . | TRBV5-1 | TGCGCCAGCAGCCCCCAGGGCGGGGTAAACACCGGGGAGCTGTTTTTT | CASSPQGGVNTGELFF
TRBJ1-2 | . | few | TRBV29-1 | TGCAGCGTTGATGCGCTCGCGTGGGGCTACACCTTC | CSVDALAWGYTF
TRBJ1-4 | . | . | TRBV10-3 | TGTGCCATCAGTGAAGGGTCAACTAATGAAAAACTGTTTTTT | CAISEGSTNEKLFF
TRBJ1-2 | . | few | TRBV28 | TGTGCCAGCAGTTTGGGACTGGGTAGCTATGGCTACACCTTC | CASSLGLGSYGYTF
TRBJ2-2 | TRBD2 | . | TRBV13 | TGTGCCAGCAGCATGGGGACTAGCGGGAGGGCCGGGGAGCTGTTTTTT | CASSMGTSGRAGELFF
TRBJ1-2 | . | few | TRBV19 | TGTGCCAGTAGGACCGGGACGTCAGACTATGGCTACACCTTC | CASRTGTSDYGYTF
TRBJ2-5 | . | . | TRBV5-6 | TGTGCCAGCAGCTTGGTTGGTACTAAACTAATCTACGAGCGGTACTTC | CASSLVGTKLIYERYF
TRBJ2-3 | . | . | TRBV7-9 | TGTGCCAGCAGCCCTGACCGTATTCAGAGGAATACGCAGTATTTT | CASSPDRIQRNTQYF
TRBJ1-1 | . | . | TRBV5-4 | TGTGCCAGCAGCCAAGGAGTAGAGGGGTGGGACACTGAAGCTTTCTTT | CASSQGVEGWDTEAFF
TRBJ2-1 | TRBD2 | . | TRBV29-1 | TGCAGCGTTGAAAGGAGCTTACTTCTAGCGGGAGGTGGCAATGAGCAGTTCTTC | CSVERSLLLAGGGNEQFF
TRBJ1-1 | . | . | TRBV7-9 | TGTGCCAGTCGTCAAGATGGTTTTGAAGCTTTCTTT | CASRQDGFEAFF
TRBJ2-5 | . | once | TRBV18 | TGTGCCAGCTCACCCCGGATAGGCGGAGCTGAGACCCAGTACTTC | CASSPRIGGAETQYF
TRBJ2-5 | . | . | TRBV18 | TGTGCCAGCTCACCACTGTTAACGGAGACCCAGTACTTC | CASSPLLTETQYF
TRBJ2-1 | . | . | TRBV9 | TGTGCCAGCAGCCCGTCCATAAACAATGAGCAGTTCTTC | CASSPSINNEQFF
TRBJ2-1 | TRBD2 | . | TRBV7-3 | TGTGCCAGCAGCCTCGGACTAGCGACGGAACGGTTCTTC | CASSLGLATERFF
TRBJ1-4 | TRBD1 | once | TRBV7-2 | TGTGCCAGCAGCCCCCAATACCAAGCTACCGACAGGGTAAATGAAAAACTGTTTTTT | CASSPQYQATDRVNEKLFF
TRBJ2-1 | . | . | TRBV27 | TGTGCCAGCAGTTTAAATAGGAGGTTCACGTTCTTC | CASSLNRRFTFF